This record looks at one T cell receptor beta chain sequence and its context. These data come from a study of T cell responses to AZD1222 COVID-19 vaccine. Assay used: immunoSEQ multiplex PCR; TCRdb lists only in-frame clones, some missing. Of about 120,000 clones listed, 80% to 90% are singletons. After removal of 3 bases from V and 7 bases from J, the junction contained 9 bases not matched to a gene. The length of the CDR3 is 15 residues. Germline-derived CDR1 and CDR2 are WSHSY and SAAADI. The chain has TRBV10-2 and TRBJ2-1; 7 bases are a match to TRBD2. This clonotype was sampled from an adult in good health. This specimen consisted of peripheral blood, obtained on day 0 of AZD1222 vaccination. The CDR3 sequence: CASSDPAGWGNEQFF. The CDR3 bases are TGCGCCAGCAGTGATCCAGCGGGGTGGGGTAATGAGCAGTTCTTC.